A single sample is the source of the 16 T cell receptor beta chains below, sequenced in a study of T-cell memory formation after mild COVID-19. TCRdb processed the 5' RACE reads anew with MiXCR; each CDR3 protein has one entry. The table lists 84,000 or so distinct CDR3 sequences, more than 11% of them singletons. Sequencing was carried out using PBMCs or a T cell subset sorted from them (not recorded which). The receptors shown here come from an adult woman who had mild COVID-19 (a few samples of this study predate the infection). Cell type and time point are not known.

This clonotype appeared a few times. The chain joins TRBV4-3 to TRBJ2-2, with D perhaps matching TRBD2 (6 bases). The CDR3 spans 16 residues. Trimming cost V 0 bases and J 6 bases, with 14 bases left between them. Per germline, CDR1 LGHNA and CDR2 YSLEER. The CDR3 protein is CASSQDWGLAAGELFF. CDR3 DNA: TGCGCCAGCAGCCAAGATTGGGGACTGGCGGCCGGGGAGCTGTTTTTT.

This clonotype was counted at least ten times. The J gene is TRBJ1-5, the V gene TRBV7-9; perhaps TRBD1 as D (5 bases). Germline CDR1 and CDR2: SEHNR and FQNEAQ (reference sequence). The CDR3 runs to 14 residues. The germline V and J ends were trimmed by 5 bases and 7 bases, with 15 bases remaining between them. In nucleotides, the CDR3 is TGTGCCAGCAGCGCCCGGGGGACGGGACAGCCCCAGCATTTT. Translated: CASSARGTGQPQHF.

This clonotype was seen more than once but under ten times. The J gene is TRBJ1-5, the V gene TRBV6-5, with a possible D match to TRBD1 (5 bases). Per germline, CDR1 MNHEY and CDR2 SVGAGI. V lost 2 bases and J lost 6, with 14 bases in between. This CDR3 region has 15 residues. CDR3 coding DNA: TGTGCCAGCAGTTACGGGGGGAAGGGGAGTCAGCCCCAGCATTTT. This sequence encodes CASSYGGKGSQPQHF.

This clonotype was seen a handful of times. The genes are TRBV7-9 and TRBJ2-5; TRBD2 matches at 11 bases. Germline loops: CDR1 SEHNR, CDR2 FQNEAQ (reference sequence). V was clipped by 1 base and J by 3 bases; unmatched bases: 4. This CDR3 spans 16 amino acids. The CDR3 DNA reads as TGTGCCAGCAGCTTAGGACCGGGACTAGCGGAAGAGACCCAGTACTTC. Translating gives CASSLGPGLAEETQYF.

This clonotype was seen a few times. The V gene is TRBV4-1, the J gene TRBJ2-3; no definite D call. Looked up from germline, CDR1 is MGHRA and CDR2 is YSYEKL. This CDR3 spans 16 amino acids. V was shortened by 2 bases and J by 5 bases, with 17 bases between the two germline ends. DNA for the CDR3: TGCGCCAGCAGCCAAACCATCCCGTCGTGGGGAGATACGCAGTATTTT. Residues: CASSQTIPSWGDTQYF.

This clonotype was counted between two and nine times. The V call is TRBV27, the J call TRBJ2-7, with 8 bases lining up with TRBD2. The CDR3 is 14 residues long. Germline V gene lookup returns CDR1 MNHEY and CDR2 SMNVEV (reference sequence). Trimming at V came to 4 bases and at J to 1 base, leaving 3 bases not matched to a gene. CDR3 residues: CASSSPGGSYEQYF. DNA of the CDR3: TGTGCCAGCAGTTCCCCGGGGGGGTCCTACGAGCAGTACTTC.

This rearrangement joins TRBV12-3 or TRBV12-4 to TRBJ1-1, with 9 positions matching TRBD1. The CDR3 is 18 amino acids. Losses at the gene ends were 0 bases for V and 0 bases for J; bases not matched to a gene: 8. This chain's CDR3 is CASSLAHRTGDMNTEAFF. The DNA of the CDR3 is TGTGCCAGCAGTTTAGCGCACAGGACAGGGGACATGAACACTGAAGCTTTCTTT.

This clonotype showed up just a few times. The chain has TRBV20-1 and TRBJ1-2; no reliable D call. V was cut by 6 bases and J by 10 bases, with 18 bases left in between. This CDR3 comprises 12 residues. Germline-derived CDR1 and CDR2 are DFQATT and SNEGSKA (reference sequence). The CDR3 DNA is TGCAGTGCCCGCGACGGTTGGGAGTCCTACACCTTC. It yields the protein CSARDGWESYTF.

A word on this clonotype: One junction end does not reproduce the germline sequence, and a read error may be involved. The rearrangement uses TRBV9 and TRBJ2-7, with TRBD1 matching over 8 bases. The germline CDR1 and CDR2 sequences are SGDLS and YYNGEE. CDR3 size: 16 residues. CDR3 residues: CASRVERTGLSYEQYF. CDR3 sequence (DNA): TGTGCCAGCAGAGTAGAACGGACAGGGTTATCCTACGAGCAGTACTTC.

The rearrangement joins TRBV20-1 to TRBJ2-7; tentative D call: TRBD2 (6 bases). V was shortened by 5 bases and J by 3 bases, with 17 bases between the two germline ends. This CDR3 spans 14 amino acids. The germline gives CDR1 DFQATT, CDR2 SNEGSKA (reference sequence). The CDR3 region is CSAGRDSRHYEQYF. The CDR3 bases are TGCAGTGCTGGCCGGGACTCCCGGCACTACGAGCAGTACTTC.

The sample holds many counts of this clonotype. The V call is TRBV29-1, the J call TRBJ1-2; 7 positions agree with TRBD1. Trimming removed 4 bases from V and 4 bases from J; junction bases left unmatched: 3. Germline CDR1 reads SQVTM; CDR2 reads ANQGSEA. The CDR3 has 12 residues. DNA of the CDR3: TGCAGCGTTGTTGGACAGGCCTATGGCTACACCTTC. Translated, it gives CSVVGQAYGYTF.

The V call is TRBV4-1, the J call TRBJ2-1; D remains ambiguous. The CDR3 is 11 amino acids. Germline values: CDR1 MGHRA, CDR2 YSYEKL. The V and J ends lost 1 base and 7 bases respectively, with 2 bases between them. The CDR3 coding sequence is TGCGCCAGCAGCCAAGGTAATGAGCAGTTCTTC. Translation: CASSQGNEQFF.

This clonotype came up a few times. The chain links TRBV6-5 to TRBJ2-5, with D hard to call. The CDR3 covers 14 residues. Germline V gene sequence: CDR1 MNHEY, CDR2 SVGAGI. The germline V and J ends were trimmed by 6 bases and 5 bases, with 16 bases remaining between them. The CDR3, as DNA: TGTGCCAGCAGCCTGGGGATAATTAGGGAGACCCAGTACTTC. Translating gives CASSLGIIRETQYF.

The J gene is TRBJ2-5, the V gene TRBV12-3 or TRBV12-4, with TRBD1 identical over 7 bases. This CDR3 contains 15 residues. J gave up 0 bases and V 5 bases, and 6 bases lay outside the gene matches. In DNA form, the CDR3 reads TGTGCCAGCAGTCATTACAGGGGTAACCAAGAGACCCAGTACTTC. Protein: CASSHYRGNQETQYF.

This clonotype was seen more than once but under ten times. In DNA form, the CDR3 reads TGCAGCGTTGGTGGGGGACCCCTGAGAAACGAGCAGTACTTC. Its translation is CSVGGGPLRNEQYF. The chain has TRBV29-1 and TRBJ2-7; D could derive from TRBD1 or TRBD2 (5 bases each). V lost 4 bases to trimming and J lost 5 bases, with 18 bases between them. CDR1 is SQVTM, CDR2 ANQGSEA, per germline. The length of the CDR3 is 14 residues.

This chain joins TRBV5-6 and TRBJ2-2, with 7 bases matching TRBD1. The V segment lost 5 bases and the J segment 0 bases; nucleotides outside the gene matches: 13. Germline V CDR1 and CDR2: SGHDT, YYEEEE. This CDR3 region has 18 residues. For the CDR3, the DNA is TGTGCCAGCAGTTCCACGCTAAGACAGGGTACGAACACCGGGGAGCTGTTTTTT. As protein: CASSSTLRQGTNTGELFF.